This paragraph covers one TCR beta chain sequence. CDR3 size: 16 residues. The V gene's germline CDR1 is LGHNA and CDR2 YSLEER. Trimming at V came to 1 base and at J to 9 bases, leaving 10 bases not matched to a gene. This specimen belongs to a study of blood T cell repertoires in COVID-19. At the level of the study: COVID-19 samples from acute and convalescent phases originated in the United States, Italy and Spain.

The data were produced by immunoSEQ multiplex PCR, yet TCRdb's version contains in-frame clones alone and is incomplete. The repertoire consists of 150,000 to 250,000 clones, with about nine tenths occurring once and the leading ten covering 2% to 2.5%. Those enrolled, adults aged roughly 18 to 100 years, came from about 24 US areas. Cohorts were assigned according to the clinical history that participants reported. The receptor was isolated from a woman aged 25 to 45 who had recovered from COVID-19. This chain connects TRBV4-3 to TRBJ2-4, with TRBD1 matching 9 bases. What was sequenced was PBMCs or T cells enriched from blood (not recorded which). CDR3 in amino acids: CASSQGSGTGRAIQYF. The DNA of the CDR3 is TGCGCCAGCAGCCAAGGTTCGGGGACAGGGCGGGCCATTCAGTACTTC.